The 21 T cell receptor beta chains below were found in one sample sequenced in a study of blood T cell repertoires in COVID-19. TCRdb keeps only in-frame clones here, not all; method: immunoSEQ multiplex PCR. In the table there are 100,000 to 110,000 clones, 85% of which are singletons. The material sequenced was peripheral blood. These receptor sequences come from a man between 50 and 59 years old with active or convalescent COVID-19.

The rearrangement uses TRBV10-2 and TRBJ2-5; TRBD2 matches at 7 bases. Germline CDR1 reads WSHSY; CDR2 reads SAAADI. The junction had 8 bases not matched to a gene; V was cut back by 2 bases and J by 2 bases. The CDR3 is 16 residues long. This CDR3 is CASSEGVAGAQETQYF. For the CDR3, the DNA is TGCGCCAGCAGTGAGGGGGTCGCGGGAGCTCAAGAGACCCAGTACTTC.

J is TRBJ1-4 and V is TRBV3-1 (or the pseudogene TRBV3-2); D not certain. Trimming removed 4 bases at V and 5 bases at J, with 11 bases between. CDR1 and CDR2 (germline): LGHDT, YNNKEL (reference sequence). This CDR3 region has 14 residues. CDR3 sequence (DNA): TGTGCCAGCAGCCCTAGTTGGCAGAATGAAAAACTGTTTTTT. Translating gives CASSPSWQNEKLFF.

The chain links TRBV12-5 to TRBJ2-5; D is ambiguous. Germline CDR1 reads LGHNT; CDR2 reads FRNRAP. There are 13 residues in the CDR3. Trimming took 7 bases from V and 1 from J, leaving 10 bases between them. In DNA, the CDR3 is TGTGCTAGTGCCTTCCCCTTCCAAGAGACCCAGTACTTC. Translation gives CASAFPFQETQYF.

The genes are TRBV6-2 or TRBV6-3 and TRBJ2-7; 10 bases line up with TRBD2. This CDR3 has 16 residues. Trimming took 2 bases from V and 0 from J; bases not matched to a gene: 4. CDR1 is MNHEY, CDR2 SVGEGT, per germline. For the CDR3, the DNA is TGTGCCAGCAGTTACCTAGCGGGGGAGAGCTCCTACGAGCAGTACTTC. It translates to CASSYLAGESSYEQYF.

This chain links TRBV5-6 with TRBJ1-4; tentative D call: TRBD1 (6 bases). Germline assignment: CDR1 SGHDT and CDR2 YYEEEE. This CDR3 is built from 15 residues. Trimming stripped 6 bases from V and 2 bases from J, with 14 bases between. The CDR3 region has the DNA TGTGCCAGCATCTATGGGGGGGCGACTAATGAAAAACTGTTTTTT. The encoded protein is CASIYGGATNEKLFF.

V and J are TRBV12-5 and TRBJ1-1, with 9 positions matching TRBD1. Germline assignment: CDR1 LGHNT and CDR2 FRNRAP. The CDR3 runs 15 residues. The junction had 11 bases not matched to a gene; V was cut back by 2 bases and J by 10 bases. The chain's CDR3 is CASGLTGGAGRGAFF. The CDR3 DNA sequence: TGTGCTAGTGGTTTGACAGGGGGCGCCGGACGGGGAGCTTTCTTT.

The CDR3 coding sequence is TGTGCCAGCAGTCCCAGGGGCGCGGGAGTGGATACGCAGTATTTT. It yields the protein CASSPRGAGVDTQYF. This chain uses TRBV28 with TRBJ2-3; D may be TRBD2 (7 bases). Trimming took off 5 bases at V and 6 bases at J, with 18 bases between the two ends. The CDR3 totals 15 residues. The germline CDR1 and CDR2 sequences are MDHEN and SYDVKM.

The chain combines TRBV12-5 with TRBJ1-4; 7 bases are shared with TRBD1. Trimming took 6 bases from V and 8 from J; bases not matched to a gene: 6. This CDR3 spans 13 amino acids. Germline CDR1 LGHNT, CDR2 FRNRAP. The CDR3 reads CASGTGTEEKLFF. The CDR3, as DNA: TGTGCTAGTGGAACCGGGACAGAGGAAAAACTGTTTTTT. Together with reference TRBV12-5 and TRBJ1-4, the CDR3 gives the full variable domain: DARVTQTPRHKVTEMGQEVTMRCQPILGHNTVFWYRQTMMQGLELLAYFRNRAPLDDSGMPKDRFSAEMPDATLATLKIQPSEPRDSAVYFCASGTGTEEKLFFGSGTQLSVL.

The rearrangement links TRBV24-1 to TRBJ2-2; 7 bases are a match to TRBD1. The CDR3 runs to 14 residues. The germline V gene encodes CDR1 KGHDR and CDR2 SFDVKD. The V and J ends lost 7 bases and 4 bases, in that order; junction bases with no gene match: 5. CDR3 residues: CATREGQSTGELFF. The DNA of the CDR3 is TGTGCCACCAGAGAGGGACAGAGCACCGGGGAGCTGTTTTTT.

This sequence joins TRBV27 and TRBJ1-1; D is unclear. V gave up 3 bases and J gave up 5 bases, with 10 bases separating them. The CDR3 extends over 13 amino acids. From germline, CDR1 is MNHEY and CDR2 SMNVEV (reference sequence). This CDR3 is CASSFQEGTEAFF. In nucleotides, the CDR3 is TGTGCCAGCAGTTTCCAGGAAGGTACTGAAGCTTTCTTT.

The rearrangement links TRBV7-6 to TRBJ2-2; 7 bases are shared with TRBD2. Trimming took 1 base from V and 1 from J; bases not matched to a gene: 3. Germline V gives CDR1 SGHVS, CDR2 FNYEAQ. This CDR3 is built from 16 residues. This CDR3 is CASSLVPGGNTGELFF. The DNA of the CDR3 is TGTGCCAGCAGCTTAGTCCCGGGAGGGAACACCGGGGAGCTGTTTTTT.

Here the CDR3 reads CASSKIAGRAETQYF. DNA for the CDR3: TGTGCCAGCAGCAAAATAGCGGGAAGAGCTGAGACCCAGTACTTC. The chain uses TRBV7-9 and TRBJ2-5; TRBD2 aligns across 8 bases. The junction had 10 bases not matched to a gene; V was cut back by 5 bases and J by 5 bases. CDR1 and CDR2 (germline): SEHNR, FQNEAQ (reference sequence). This CDR3 region has 15 residues.

The J gene is TRBJ2-3, the V gene TRBV6-2 or TRBV6-3; D call uncertain. V lost 6 bases, J lost 5 bases, and 9 bases lay in between. Looked up from germline, CDR1 is MNHEY and CDR2 is SVGEGT. This CDR3 region has 12 residues. The DNA of the CDR3 is TGTGCCAGCAGCCCCGGTGGAGATACGCAGTATTTT. Residues: CASSPGGDTQYF.

J is TRBJ2-3 and V is TRBV5-1, with TRBD1 matching over 7 bases. Germline CDR1 and CDR2: SGHRS and YFSETQ. The CDR3 is 13 residues long. V trimming: 3 bases; J trimming: 5 bases; junction bases outside the gene matches: 3. The CDR3 DNA follows: TGCGCCAGCAGCTCGACAGGGATAGATACGCAGTATTTT. Amino acids: CASSSTGIDTQYF.

V and J are TRBV24-1 and TRBJ2-1, with D possibly TRBD2 on 6 matching bases. This CDR3 is 15 amino acids long. Germline loops: CDR1 KGHDR, CDR2 SFDVKD. V dropped 4 bases and J dropped 4 bases, with 13 bases sitting between them. The CDR3 region has the DNA TGTGCCACCAGTGAGCCGGGAGCCGGATACAATGAGCAGTTCTTC. The encoded protein is CATSEPGAGYNEQFF.

The gene calls are TRBV19 and TRBJ2-2; TRBD1 might be the D (5 bases). CDR1 is LNHDA, CDR2 SQIVND, per germline (reference sequence). The CDR3 length is 15 residues. Trimming pared 5 bases from V and 5 bases from J, leaving 15 bases between. CDR3 region: CASSLQTVRTGELFF. The CDR3 DNA reads as TGTGCCAGTAGTCTCCAGACAGTACGAACCGGGGAGCTGTTTTTT.

This chain links TRBV9 with TRBJ2-1, with 8 positions matching TRBD2. Germline V gene data show CDR1 as SGDLS and CDR2 as YYNGEE. The CDR3 covers 16 residues. After removal of 0 bases from V and 4 bases from J, the junction contained 6 bases not matched to a gene. The CDR3 reads CASSVESGRQYNEQFF. CDR3 sequence (DNA): TGTGCCAGCAGCGTAGAGAGCGGGAGACAATACAATGAGCAGTTCTTC. Full variable domain (rest looked up from reference TRBV9 and TRBJ2-1): DSGVTQTPKHLITATGQRVTLRCSPRSGDLSVYWYQQSLDQGLQFLIQYYNGEERAKGNILERFSAQQFPDLHSELNLSSLELGDSALYFCASSVESGRQYNEQFFGPGTRLTVL.

J is TRBJ2-7 and V is TRBV6-5; D might be TRBD2 (6 bases). Germline values: CDR1 MNHEY, CDR2 SVGAGI. The CDR3 has 15 residues. The V and J ends lost 6 bases and 0 bases respectively, with 15 bases between them. The CDR3 loop is CASRGDLAYSYEQYF. CDR3 nucleotides: TGTGCCAGCAGGGGGGATCTAGCGTACTCCTACGAGCAGTACTTC.

J is TRBJ1-2 and V is TRBV5-1; TRBD1 matches 8 bases. Losses at the gene ends were 0 bases for V and 7 bases for J; bases not matched to a gene: 8. This CDR3 has 15 residues. Per the germline V gene, CDR1 is SGHRS and CDR2 is YFSETQ. DNA for the CDR3: TGCGCCAGCAGCTTGGACAGGGGGTTCAGGTCTGGCTACACCTTC. Translating gives CASSLDRGFRSGYTF.

This chain connects TRBV10-1 to TRBJ1-4, with D hard to call. V gave up 7 bases and J gave up 4 bases, with 13 bases separating them. CDR3 length: 14 amino acids. In germline, CDR1 is WNHNN, CDR2 SYGVQD (reference sequence). CDR3 loop: CASMTEGNNEKLFF. CDR3 DNA sequence: TGCGCCAGCATGACGGAGGGTAATAATGAAAAACTGTTTTTT.

The chain links TRBV19 to TRBJ1-4; 7 bases are a match to TRBD1. The CDR3 is made up of 18 amino acids. Trimming took 3 bases from V and 7 from J; bases not matched to a gene: 17. Per germline, CDR1 LNHDA and CDR2 SQIVND (reference sequence). The CDR3 protein is CASSIIQMTGHKFEKLFF. The CDR3 bases are TGTGCCAGTAGTATCATTCAAATGACAGGGCATAAGTTTGAAAAACTGTTTTTT.